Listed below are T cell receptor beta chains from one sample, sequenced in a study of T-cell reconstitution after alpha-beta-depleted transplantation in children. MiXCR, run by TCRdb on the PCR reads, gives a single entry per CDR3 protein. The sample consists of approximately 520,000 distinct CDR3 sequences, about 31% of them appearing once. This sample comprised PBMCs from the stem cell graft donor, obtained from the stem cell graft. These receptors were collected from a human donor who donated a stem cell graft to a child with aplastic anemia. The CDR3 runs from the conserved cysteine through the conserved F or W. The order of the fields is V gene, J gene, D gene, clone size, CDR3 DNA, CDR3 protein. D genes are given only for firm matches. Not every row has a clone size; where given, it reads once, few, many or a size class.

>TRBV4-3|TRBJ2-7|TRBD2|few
TGCGCCAGCAGCCGTTTTCGCGGGAGTGCCTACGAGCAGTACTTC
CASSRFRGSAYEQYF
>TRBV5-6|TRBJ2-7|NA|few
TGTGCCAGCAGCTTGACCGGGATTTCCTACGAGCAGTACTTC
CASSLTGISYEQYF
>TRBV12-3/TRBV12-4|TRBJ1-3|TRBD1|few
TGTGCCAGCAGTCATACAATACCCGGGACAGGGGAATCGTGGAACACCATATATTTT
CASSHTIPGTGESWNTIYF
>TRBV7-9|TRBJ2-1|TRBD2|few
TGTGCCAGCAGCTCCCCCATAGCGGGATCTCTCAGTGAGCAGTTCTTC
CASSSPIAGSLSEQFF
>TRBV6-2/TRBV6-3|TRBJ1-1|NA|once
TGTGCCAGCAAAAAAAACGCGGCGGGCACACCATTTGAAGCTTTCTTT
CASKKNAAGTPFEAFF
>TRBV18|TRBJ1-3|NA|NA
TGTGCCAGCTCACCAACGACCGCACTCCCGCCCGGAAACACCATATATTTT
CASSPTTALPPGNTIYF
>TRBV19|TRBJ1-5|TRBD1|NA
TGTGCCAGTAGTATAGGGAGGGACAGGGGCTTCCATCAGCCCCAGCATTTT
CASSIGRDRGFHQPQHF
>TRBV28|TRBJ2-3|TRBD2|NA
TGTGCCAGCAGTTTATTTGCGGGAGTTTCCGATACGCAGTATTTT
CASSLFAGVSDTQYF
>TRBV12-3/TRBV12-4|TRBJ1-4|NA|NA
TGTGCCATCCGTAGCGTTGGCGGCGGGTTGGGTGAAAAACTGTTTTTT
CAIRSVGGGLGEKLFF
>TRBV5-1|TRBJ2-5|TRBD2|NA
TGCGCCAGCACTGAGTCTAGCGGGAGGAGAGAGACCCAGTACTTC
CASTESSGRRETQYF
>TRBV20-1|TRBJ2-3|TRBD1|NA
TGCAGTGCTAGGGGACAGACAGATACGCAGTATTTT
CSARGQTDTQYF
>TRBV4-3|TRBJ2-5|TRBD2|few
TGCGCCAGCAGCCAAGACGGCCTAGCGGGGTCCCAACGGGGAGAGACCCAGTACTTC
CASSQDGLAGSQRGETQYF
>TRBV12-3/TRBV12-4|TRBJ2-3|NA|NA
TGTGCCAGCAGACCCGGAGGGGGGGTAAACACAGATACGCAGTATTTT
CASRPGGGVNTDTQYF
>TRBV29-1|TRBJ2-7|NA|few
TGCAGCGTTGAAGATGGGCTCACGACCTCCTACGAGCAGTACTTC
CSVEDGLTTSYEQYF
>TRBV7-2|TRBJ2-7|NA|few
TGTGCCAGCAGCTTTACTCTGACAGTCTACGAGCAGTACTTC
CASSFTLTVYEQYF
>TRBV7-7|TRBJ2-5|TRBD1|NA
TGTGCCAGCAGTCAGTCCCCAGGGGGCGACCAGTACTTC
CASSQSPGGDQYF
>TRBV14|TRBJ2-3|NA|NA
TGTGCCAGCAGCCAGGGAACTAGGAGGGCAGATACGCAGTATTTT
CASSQGTRRADTQYF
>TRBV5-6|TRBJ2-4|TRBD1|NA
TGTGCCAGCAGCCCCCGGACAGGGGAAAACATTCAGTACTTC
CASSPRTGENIQYF
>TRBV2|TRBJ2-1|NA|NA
TGTGCCAGCAGTGACAATGGAGGGCTAGCGAATGAGCAGTTCTTC
CASSDNGGLANEQFF
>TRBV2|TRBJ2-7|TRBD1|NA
TGTGCCAGCAGGTGGACAGGGAGCTCCTACGAGCAGTACTTC
CASRWTGSSYEQYF
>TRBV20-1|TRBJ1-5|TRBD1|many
TGCAGTGCTAGAGCGGGACAGTTATTAAATCAGCCCCAGCATTTT
CSARAGQLLNQPQHF
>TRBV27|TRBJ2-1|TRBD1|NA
TGTGCCAGCTCCTGGACAGGCGAATACAATGAGCAGTTCTTC
CASSWTGEYNEQFF
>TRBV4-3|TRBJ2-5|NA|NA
TGCGCCAGCAGCCAAGAGAAAGGCCAAGAGACCCAGTACTTC
CASSQEKGQETQYF
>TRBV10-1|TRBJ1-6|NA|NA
TGCGCCAGCAGTGAAGACCGAACGGCCCTCCACTTT
CASSEDRTALHF
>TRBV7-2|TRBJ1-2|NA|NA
TGTGCCAGCAGCTTAGGGGGGGCTCGATATGGCTACACCTTC
CASSLGGARYGYTF
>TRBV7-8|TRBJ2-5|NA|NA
TGTGCCAGCATCCCCGGGACCCTGTCTGAGACCCAGTACTTC
CASIPGTLSETQYF
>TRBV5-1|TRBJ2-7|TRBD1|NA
TGCGCCAGCAGCCTTACCCGGGACAGGGCTATATACGAGCAGTACTTC
CASSLTRDRAIYEQYF
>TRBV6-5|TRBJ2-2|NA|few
TGTGCCAGCAGTTACTCGAGAACGGGCGGGAACACCGGGGAGCTGTTTTTT
CASSYSRTGGNTGELFF
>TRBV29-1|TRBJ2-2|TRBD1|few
TGCAGCGTTCTCCCGGGACAGAAGAACACCGGGGAGCTGTTTTTT
CSVLPGQKNTGELFF
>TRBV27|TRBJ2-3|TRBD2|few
TGTGCCAGCAGTACCGATAGCGGGAGGCTCACAGATACGCAGTATTTT
CASSTDSGRLTDTQYF
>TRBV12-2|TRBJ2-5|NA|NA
TGTGCAAGTCGCTTAGCGACAGGGCAAGAGACCCAGTACTTC
CASRLATGQETQYF
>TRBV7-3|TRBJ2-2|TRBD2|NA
TGTGCCAGCAGCCCTGGGACTAGCGGGAGTACCGGGGAGCTGTTTTTT
CASSPGTSGSTGELFF
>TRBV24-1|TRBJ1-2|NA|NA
TGTGCCACCAGTGTCGGCAGCAACTATGGCTACACCTTC
CATSVGSNYGYTF
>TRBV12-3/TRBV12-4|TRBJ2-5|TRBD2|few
TGTGCCAGCAGTCCGAGACTAGCGAGACAAGAGACCCAGTACTTC
CASSPRLARQETQYF
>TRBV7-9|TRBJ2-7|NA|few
TGTGCCAGCAGCCCGTGGCAGGGAGTAACCGAGCAGTACTTC
CASSPWQGVTEQYF
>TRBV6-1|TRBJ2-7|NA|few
TGTGCCAGCAGTCAGTCATTGGGCCCCTACGAGCAGTACTTC
CASSQSLGPYEQYF
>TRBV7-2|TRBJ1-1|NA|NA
TGTGCCAGCAGCTTCGGGGGGACCCGCACTGAAGCTTTCTTT
CASSFGGTRTEAFF
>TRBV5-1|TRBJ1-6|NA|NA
TGCGCCAGCAGCTTGGACACACAGTCACCCCTCCACTTT
CASSLDTQSPLHF
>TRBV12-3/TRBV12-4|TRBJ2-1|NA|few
TGTGCCAGCAGTTTAGAGTCTGGTGAGCAGTTCTTC
CASSLESGEQFF
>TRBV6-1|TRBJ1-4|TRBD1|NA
TGTGCCAGCAGTACCCACGGGACAGAACTGTTTTTT
CASSTHGTELFF
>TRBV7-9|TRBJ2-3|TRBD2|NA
TGTGCCAGCAGCTCTACAGCGGGAGCAGCGCTCACAGATACGCAGTATTTT
CASSSTAGAALTDTQYF
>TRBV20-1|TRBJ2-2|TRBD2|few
TGCAGTGCGAGCTTTAGCGGGGGTAACACCGGGGAGCTGTTTTTT
CSASFSGGNTGELFF
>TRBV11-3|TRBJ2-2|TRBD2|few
TGTGCCAGCAGCTCACTAGCGGGACTCATGAACACCGGGGAGCTGTTTTTT
CASSSLAGLMNTGELFF
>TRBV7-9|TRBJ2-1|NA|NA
TGTGCCAGCACCCTCTCGAGGCCTAGTCGTACCAATGAGCAGTTCTTC
CASTLSRPSRTNEQFF
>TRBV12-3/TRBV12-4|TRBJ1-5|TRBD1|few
TGTGCCAGCACCAACAGGGGGGCCAATCAGCCCCAGCATTTT
CASTNRGANQPQHF
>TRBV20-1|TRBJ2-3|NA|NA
TGCAGTGCTAGTGGTGGAACCACAGATACGCAGTATTTT
CSASGGTTDTQYF
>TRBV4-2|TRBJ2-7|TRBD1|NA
TGTGCCAGCAGCCAAGAACGGGAGACAGGGGGGACCTACGAGCAGTACTTC
CASSQERETGGTYEQYF
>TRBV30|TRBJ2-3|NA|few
TGTGCCTGGTCCCTAGCGCTCCGGGGGGATACGCAGTATTTT
CAWSLALRGDTQYF
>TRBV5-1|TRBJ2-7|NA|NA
TGCGCCAGCAGTCCCGGGACCTTCGACGAGCAGTACTTC
CASSPGTFDEQYF
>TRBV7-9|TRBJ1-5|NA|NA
TGTGCCAGCAGCTTAGCAAACTCCCCGGGGCAGCCCCAGCATTTT
CASSLANSPGQPQHF
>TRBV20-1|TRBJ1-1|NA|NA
TGCAGTGCTACGAGTTCCGGATACACTGAAGCTTTCTTT
CSATSSGYTEAFF
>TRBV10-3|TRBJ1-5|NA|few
TGTGCCACAAGACGTGAGAATAGCAATCAGCCCCAGCATTTT
CATRRENSNQPQHF
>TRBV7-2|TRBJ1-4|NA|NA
TGTGCCAGCAGCTTAGAGAGGGGGGATGAAAAACTGTTTTTT
CASSLERGDEKLFF
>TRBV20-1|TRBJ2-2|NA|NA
TGCAGTGCTAGGGTCTCGGCGCTGGGGACCGGGGAGCTGTTTTTT
CSARVSALGTGELFF
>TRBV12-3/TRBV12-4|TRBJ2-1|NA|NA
TGTGCCAGCAGCCTGGGGGCGGGTCGGGTGAATGAGCAGTTCTTC
CASSLGAGRVNEQFF
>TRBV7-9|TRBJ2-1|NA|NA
TGTGCCAGCAGCTCAGTGGGGACCCTAAAAGGCAATGAGCAGTTCTTC
CASSSVGTLKGNEQFF
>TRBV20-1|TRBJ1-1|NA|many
TGCAGTGCCGCCAGGGGACCGAACACTGAAGCTTTCTTT
CSAARGPNTEAFF
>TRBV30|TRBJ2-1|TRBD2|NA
TGTGCCTGGAATGGCAGACTAGCGGGAGCTAGCTCCTACAATGAGCAGTTCTTC
CAWNGRLAGASSYNEQFF